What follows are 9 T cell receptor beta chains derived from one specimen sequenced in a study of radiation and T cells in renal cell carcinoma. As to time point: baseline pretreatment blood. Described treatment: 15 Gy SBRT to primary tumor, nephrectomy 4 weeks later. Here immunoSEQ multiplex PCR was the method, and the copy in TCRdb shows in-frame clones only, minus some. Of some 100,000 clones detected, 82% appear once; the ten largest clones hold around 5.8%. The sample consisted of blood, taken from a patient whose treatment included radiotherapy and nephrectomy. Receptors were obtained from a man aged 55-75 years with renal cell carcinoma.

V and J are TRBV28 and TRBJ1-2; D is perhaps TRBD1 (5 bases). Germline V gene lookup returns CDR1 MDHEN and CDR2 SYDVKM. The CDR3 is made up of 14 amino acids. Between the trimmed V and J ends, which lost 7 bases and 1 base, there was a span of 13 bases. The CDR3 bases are TGTGCCAGCAAAACAGGAGCTAATAACTATGGCTACACCTTC. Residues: CASKTGANNYGYTF.

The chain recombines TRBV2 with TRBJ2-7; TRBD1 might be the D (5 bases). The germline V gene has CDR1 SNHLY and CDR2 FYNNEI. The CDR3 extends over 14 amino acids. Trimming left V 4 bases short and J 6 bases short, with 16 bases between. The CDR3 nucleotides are TGTGCCAGCAGTGGGTGGACACTCGTCCCCGAGCAGTACTTC. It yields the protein CASSGWTLVPEQYF.

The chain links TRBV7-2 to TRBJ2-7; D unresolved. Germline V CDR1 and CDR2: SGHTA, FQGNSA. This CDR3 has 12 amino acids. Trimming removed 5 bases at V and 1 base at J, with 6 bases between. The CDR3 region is CASSQVSYEQYF. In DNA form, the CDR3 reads TGTGCCAGCAGCCAAGTATCCTACGAGCAGTACTTC.

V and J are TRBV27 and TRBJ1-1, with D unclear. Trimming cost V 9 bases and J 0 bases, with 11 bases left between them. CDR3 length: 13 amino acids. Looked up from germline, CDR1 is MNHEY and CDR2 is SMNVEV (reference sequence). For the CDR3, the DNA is TGTGCCAGTGGAACTTCCTTGAACACTGAAGCTTTCTTT. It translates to CASGTSLNTEAFF.

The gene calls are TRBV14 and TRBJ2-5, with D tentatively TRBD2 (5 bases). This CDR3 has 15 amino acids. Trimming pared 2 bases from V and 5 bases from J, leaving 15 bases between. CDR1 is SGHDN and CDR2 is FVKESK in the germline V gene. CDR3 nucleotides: TGTGCCAGCAGCCAACGGGCAGGACTTTGGGAGACCCAGTACTTC. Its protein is CASSQRAGLWETQYF.

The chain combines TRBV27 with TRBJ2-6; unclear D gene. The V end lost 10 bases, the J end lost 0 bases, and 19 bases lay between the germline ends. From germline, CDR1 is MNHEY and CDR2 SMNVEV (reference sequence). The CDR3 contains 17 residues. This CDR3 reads CATSPPFRHSGANVLTF. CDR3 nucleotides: TGTGCCACCAGCCCGCCTTTTCGCCACTCTGGGGCCAACGTCCTGACTTTC.

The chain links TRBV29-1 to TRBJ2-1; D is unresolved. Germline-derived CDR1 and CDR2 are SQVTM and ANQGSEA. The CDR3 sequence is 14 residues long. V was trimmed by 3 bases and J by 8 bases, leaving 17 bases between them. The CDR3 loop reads CSVEVGNPSDEQFF. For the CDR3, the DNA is TGCAGCGTTGAGGTGGGAAATCCTAGTGATGAGCAGTTCTTC.

CDR3 nucleotide sequence: TGTGCTAGTGGTTTGGCGGACTCTGGAAACACCATATATTTT. This encodes CASGLADSGNTIYF. This chain joins TRBV12-5 and TRBJ1-3; no reliable D call. V lost 1 base and J lost 0, with 4 bases in between. This CDR3 has 14 amino acids. Germline V CDR1 and CDR2: LGHNT, FRNRAP.

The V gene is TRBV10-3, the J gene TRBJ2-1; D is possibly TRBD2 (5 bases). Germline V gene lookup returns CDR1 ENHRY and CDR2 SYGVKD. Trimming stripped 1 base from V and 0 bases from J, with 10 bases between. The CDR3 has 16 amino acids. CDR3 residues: CAISELPGSSYNEQFF. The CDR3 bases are TGTGCCATCAGTGAGTTACCGGGGTCCTCCTACAATGAGCAGTTCTTC.